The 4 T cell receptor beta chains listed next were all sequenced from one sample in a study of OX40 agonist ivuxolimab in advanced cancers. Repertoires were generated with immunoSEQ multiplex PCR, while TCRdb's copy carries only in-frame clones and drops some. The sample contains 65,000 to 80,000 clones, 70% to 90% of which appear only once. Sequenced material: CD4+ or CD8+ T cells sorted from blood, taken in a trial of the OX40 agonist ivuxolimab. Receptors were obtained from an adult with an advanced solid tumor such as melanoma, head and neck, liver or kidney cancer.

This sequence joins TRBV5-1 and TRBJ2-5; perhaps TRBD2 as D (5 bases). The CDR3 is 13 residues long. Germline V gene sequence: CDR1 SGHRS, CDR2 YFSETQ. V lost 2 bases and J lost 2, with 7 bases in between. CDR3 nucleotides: TGCGCCAGCAGCTTCGCGGGTCAAGAGACCCAGTACTTC. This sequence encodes CASSFAGQETQYF.

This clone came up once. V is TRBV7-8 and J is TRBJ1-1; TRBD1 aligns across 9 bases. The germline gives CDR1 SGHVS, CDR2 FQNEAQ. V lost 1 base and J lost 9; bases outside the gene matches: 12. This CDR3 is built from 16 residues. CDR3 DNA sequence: TGTGCCAGCAGCTTAGGACAGGGGGTGGGCGGCATTAAAGCTTTCTTT. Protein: CASSLGQGVGGIKAFF.

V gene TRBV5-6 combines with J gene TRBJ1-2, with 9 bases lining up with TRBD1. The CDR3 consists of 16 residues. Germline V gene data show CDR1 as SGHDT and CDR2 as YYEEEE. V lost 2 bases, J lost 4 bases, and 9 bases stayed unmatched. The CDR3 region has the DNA TGTGCCAGCAGCTTACCTCCGGGACAGGGCCTCTATGGCTACACCTTC. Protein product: CASSLPPGQGLYGYTF.

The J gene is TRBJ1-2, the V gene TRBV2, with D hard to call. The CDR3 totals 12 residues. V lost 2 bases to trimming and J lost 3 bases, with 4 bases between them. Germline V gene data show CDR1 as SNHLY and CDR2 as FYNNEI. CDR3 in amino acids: CASSEQDYGYTF. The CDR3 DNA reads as TGTGCCAGCAGTGAACAGGACTATGGCTACACCTTC.